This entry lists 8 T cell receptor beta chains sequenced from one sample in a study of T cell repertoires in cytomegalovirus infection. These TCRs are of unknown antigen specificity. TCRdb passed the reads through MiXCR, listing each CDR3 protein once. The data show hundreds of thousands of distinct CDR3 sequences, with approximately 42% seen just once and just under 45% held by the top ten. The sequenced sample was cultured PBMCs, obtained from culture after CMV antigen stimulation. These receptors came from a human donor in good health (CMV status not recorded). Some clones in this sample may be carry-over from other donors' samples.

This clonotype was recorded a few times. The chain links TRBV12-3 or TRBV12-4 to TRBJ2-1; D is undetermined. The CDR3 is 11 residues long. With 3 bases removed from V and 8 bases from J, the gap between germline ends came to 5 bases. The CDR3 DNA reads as TGTGCCAGCAGTTTGAGGCATGAGCAGTTCTTC. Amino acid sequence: CASSLRHEQFF.

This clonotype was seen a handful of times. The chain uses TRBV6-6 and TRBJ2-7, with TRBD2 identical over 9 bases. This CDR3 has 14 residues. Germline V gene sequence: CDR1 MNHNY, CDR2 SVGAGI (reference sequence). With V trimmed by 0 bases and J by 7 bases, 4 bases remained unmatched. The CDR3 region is CASSYSGLASEQYF. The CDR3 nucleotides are TGTGCCAGCAGTTACTCGGGACTAGCCTCTGAGCAGTACTTC.

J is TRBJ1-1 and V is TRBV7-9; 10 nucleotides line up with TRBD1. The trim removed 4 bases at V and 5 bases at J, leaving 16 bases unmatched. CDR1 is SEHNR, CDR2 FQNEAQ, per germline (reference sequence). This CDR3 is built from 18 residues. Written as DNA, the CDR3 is TGTGCCAGCAGCTCCCCACAGCCCGGGACAGGGGTGCGGACTGAAGCTTTCTTT. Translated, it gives CASSSPQPGTGVRTEAFF.

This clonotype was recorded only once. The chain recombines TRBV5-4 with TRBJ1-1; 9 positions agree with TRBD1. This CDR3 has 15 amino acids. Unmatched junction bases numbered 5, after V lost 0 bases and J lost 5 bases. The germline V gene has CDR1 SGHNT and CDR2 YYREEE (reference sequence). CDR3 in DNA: TGTGCCAGCAGCTTGGCAAAGACAGGGGGAACTGAAGCTTTCTTT. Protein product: CASSLAKTGGTEAFF.

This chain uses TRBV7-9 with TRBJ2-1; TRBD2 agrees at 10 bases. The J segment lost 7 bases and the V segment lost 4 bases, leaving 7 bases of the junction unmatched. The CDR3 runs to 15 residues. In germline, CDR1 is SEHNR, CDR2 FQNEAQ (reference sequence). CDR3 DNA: TGTGCCAGCAGCTACCAACTAGCGGGGCTAAATGAGCAGTTCTTC. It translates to CASSYQLAGLNEQFF. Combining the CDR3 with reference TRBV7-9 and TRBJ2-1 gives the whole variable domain DTGVSQNPRHKITKRGQNVTFRCDPISEHNRLYWYRQTLGQGPEFLTYFQNEAQLEKSRLLSDRFSAERPKGSFSTLEIQRTEQGDSAMYLCASSYQLAGLNEQFFGPGTRLTVL.

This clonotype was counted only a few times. CDR3 bases: TGTGCCAGCAGCACAGGACCGGACCAAGAGACCCAGTACTTC. Translation: CASSTGPDQETQYF. J is TRBJ2-5 and V is TRBV7-2, with TRBD1 as a possible D gene (5 bases). The CDR3 is 14 residues long. V shed 5 bases and J shed 0 bases, with 10 bases lying between them. The V gene's germline CDR1 is SGHTA and CDR2 FQGNSA. Combining the CDR3 with reference TRBV7-2 and TRBJ2-5 gives the whole variable domain GAGVSQSPSNKVTEKGKDVELRCDPISGHTALYWYRQSLGQGLEFLIYFQGNSAPDKSGLPSDRFSAERTGGSVSTLTIQRTQQEDSAVYLCASSTGPDQETQYFGPGTRLLVL.

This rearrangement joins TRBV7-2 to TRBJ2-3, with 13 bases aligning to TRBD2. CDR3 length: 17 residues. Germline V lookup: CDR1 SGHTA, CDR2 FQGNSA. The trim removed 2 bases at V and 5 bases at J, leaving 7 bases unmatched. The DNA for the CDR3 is TGTGCCAGCAGCTTACTTGCTACTAGCGGGGGGGGAGATACGCAGTATTTT. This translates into CASSLLATSGGGDTQYF. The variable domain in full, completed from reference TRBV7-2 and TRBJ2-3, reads GAGVSQSPSNKVTEKGKDVELRCDPISGHTALYWYRQSLGQGLEFLIYFQGNSAPDKSGLPSDRFSAERTGGSVSTLTIQRTQQEDSAVYLCASSLLATSGGGDTQYFGPGTRLTVL.

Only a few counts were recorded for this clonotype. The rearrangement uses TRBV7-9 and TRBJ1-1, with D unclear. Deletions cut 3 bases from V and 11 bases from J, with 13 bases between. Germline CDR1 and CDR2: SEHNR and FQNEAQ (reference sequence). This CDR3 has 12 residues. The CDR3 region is CASSFDGQTAFF. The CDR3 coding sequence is TGTGCCAGCAGCTTTGACGGTCAGACGGCTTTCTTT.